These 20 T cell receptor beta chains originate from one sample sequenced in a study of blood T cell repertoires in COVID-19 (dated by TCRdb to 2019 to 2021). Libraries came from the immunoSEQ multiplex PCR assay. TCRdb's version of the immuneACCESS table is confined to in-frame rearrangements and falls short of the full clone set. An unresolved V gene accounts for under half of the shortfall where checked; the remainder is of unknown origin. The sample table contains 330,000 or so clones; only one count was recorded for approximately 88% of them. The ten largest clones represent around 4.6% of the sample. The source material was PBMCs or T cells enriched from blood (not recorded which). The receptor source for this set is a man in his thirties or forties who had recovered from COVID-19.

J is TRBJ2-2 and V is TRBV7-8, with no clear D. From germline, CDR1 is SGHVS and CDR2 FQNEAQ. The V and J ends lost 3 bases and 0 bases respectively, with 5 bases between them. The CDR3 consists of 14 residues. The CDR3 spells CASSFIANTGELFF. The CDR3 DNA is TGTGCCAGCAGCTTTATAGCGAACACCGGGGAGCTGTTTTTT. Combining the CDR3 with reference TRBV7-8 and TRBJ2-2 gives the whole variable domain GAGVSQSPRYKVAKRGQDVALRCDPISGHVSLFWYQQALGQGPEFLTYFQNEAQLDKSGLPSDRFFAERPEGSVSTLKIQRTQQEDSAVYLCASSFIANTGELFFGEGSRLTVL.

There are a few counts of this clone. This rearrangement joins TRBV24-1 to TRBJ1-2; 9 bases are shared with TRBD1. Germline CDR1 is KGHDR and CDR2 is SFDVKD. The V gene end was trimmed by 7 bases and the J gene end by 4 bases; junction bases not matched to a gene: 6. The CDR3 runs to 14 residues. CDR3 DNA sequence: TGTGCCACCAGACCAAAACAGGGGGCCTATGGCTACACCTTC. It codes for CATRPKQGAYGYTF.

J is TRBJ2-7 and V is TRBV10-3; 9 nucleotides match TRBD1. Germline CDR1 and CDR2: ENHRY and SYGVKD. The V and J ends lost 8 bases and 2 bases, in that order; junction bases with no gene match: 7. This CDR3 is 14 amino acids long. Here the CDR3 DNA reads TGTGCCATCTCCAAGGGACAGGGCGCCTACGAGCAGTACTTC. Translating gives CAISKGQGAYEQYF.

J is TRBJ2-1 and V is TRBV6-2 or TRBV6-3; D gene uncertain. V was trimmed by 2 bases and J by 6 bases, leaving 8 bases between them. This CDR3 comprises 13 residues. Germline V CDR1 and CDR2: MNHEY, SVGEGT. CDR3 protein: CASSYGLFNEQFF. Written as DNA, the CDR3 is TGTGCCAGCAGTTACGGCCTCTTCAATGAGCAGTTCTTC.

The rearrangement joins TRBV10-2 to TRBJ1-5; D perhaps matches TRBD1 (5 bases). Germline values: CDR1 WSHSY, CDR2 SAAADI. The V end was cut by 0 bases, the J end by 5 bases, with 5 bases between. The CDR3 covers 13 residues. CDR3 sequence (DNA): TGCGCCAGCAGTGAGTCAGGGGATCAGCCCCAGCATTTT. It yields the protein CASSESGDQPQHF.

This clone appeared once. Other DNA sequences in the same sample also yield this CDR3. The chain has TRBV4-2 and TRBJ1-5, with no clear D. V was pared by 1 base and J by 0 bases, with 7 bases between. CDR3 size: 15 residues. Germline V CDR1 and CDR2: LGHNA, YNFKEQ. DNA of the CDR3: TGTGCCAGCAGCCAAGGTTCTAATAGCAATCAGCCCCAGCATTTT. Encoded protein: CASSQGSNSNQPQHF.

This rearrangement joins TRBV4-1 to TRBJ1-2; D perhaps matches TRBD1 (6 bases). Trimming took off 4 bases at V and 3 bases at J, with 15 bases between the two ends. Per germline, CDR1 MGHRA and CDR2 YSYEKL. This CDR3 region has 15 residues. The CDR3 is CASSPLRQEDYGYTF. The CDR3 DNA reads TGCGCCAGCAGCCCTCTGAGACAGGAGGACTATGGCTACACCTTC.

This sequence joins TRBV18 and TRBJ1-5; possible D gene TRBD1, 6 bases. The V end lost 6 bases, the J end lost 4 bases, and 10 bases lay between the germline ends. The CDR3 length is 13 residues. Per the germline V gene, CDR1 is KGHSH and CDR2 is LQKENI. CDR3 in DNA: TGTGCCAGCTCGGCCGGACAGAATCAGCCCCAGCATTTT. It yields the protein CASSAGQNQPQHF.

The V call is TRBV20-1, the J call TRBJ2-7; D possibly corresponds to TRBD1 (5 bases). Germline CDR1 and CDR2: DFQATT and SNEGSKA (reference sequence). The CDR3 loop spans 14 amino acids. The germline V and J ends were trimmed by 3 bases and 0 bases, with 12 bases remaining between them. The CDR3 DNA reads TGCAGTGCTAGTGACCGGACACACTCCTACGAGCAGTACTTC. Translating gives CSASDRTHSYEQYF.

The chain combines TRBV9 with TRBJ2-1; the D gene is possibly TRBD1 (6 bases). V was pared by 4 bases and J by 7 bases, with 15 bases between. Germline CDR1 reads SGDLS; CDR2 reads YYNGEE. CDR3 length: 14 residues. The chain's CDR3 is CASSILGQTNEQFF. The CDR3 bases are TGTGCCAGCAGCATCCTGGGACAAACAAATGAGCAGTTCTTC.

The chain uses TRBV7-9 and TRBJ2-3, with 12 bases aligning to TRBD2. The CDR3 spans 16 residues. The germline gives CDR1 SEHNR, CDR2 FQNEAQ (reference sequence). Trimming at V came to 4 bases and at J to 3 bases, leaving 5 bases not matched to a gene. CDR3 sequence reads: CASSYGLAGTTDTQYF. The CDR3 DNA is TGTGCCAGCAGCTATGGACTAGCGGGGACGACAGATACGCAGTATTTT.

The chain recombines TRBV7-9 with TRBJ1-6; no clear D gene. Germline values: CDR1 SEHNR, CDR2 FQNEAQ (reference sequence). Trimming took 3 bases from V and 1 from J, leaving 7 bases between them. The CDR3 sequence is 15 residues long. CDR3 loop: CASSLEVSYNSPLHF. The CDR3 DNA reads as TGTGCCAGCAGCTTGGAGGTTTCCTATAATTCACCCCTCCACTTT.

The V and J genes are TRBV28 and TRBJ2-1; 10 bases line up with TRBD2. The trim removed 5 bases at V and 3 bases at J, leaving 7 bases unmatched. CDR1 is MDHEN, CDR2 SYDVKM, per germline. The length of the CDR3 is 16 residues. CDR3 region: CASSPLAGGGYNEQFF. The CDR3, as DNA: TGTGCCAGCAGTCCATTAGCGGGGGGCGGCTACAATGAGCAGTTCTTC.

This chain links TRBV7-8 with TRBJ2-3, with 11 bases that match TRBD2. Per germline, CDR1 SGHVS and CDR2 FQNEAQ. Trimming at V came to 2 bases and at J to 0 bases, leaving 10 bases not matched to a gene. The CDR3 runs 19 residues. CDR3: CASSLIGLAGGTSTDTQYF. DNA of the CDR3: TGTGCCAGCAGCTTAATAGGGTTAGCGGGGGGGACTAGCACAGATACGCAGTATTTT.

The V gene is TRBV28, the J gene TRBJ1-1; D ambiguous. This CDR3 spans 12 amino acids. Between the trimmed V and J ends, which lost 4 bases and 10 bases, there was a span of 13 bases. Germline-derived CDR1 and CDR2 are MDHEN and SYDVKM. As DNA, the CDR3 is TGTGCCAGCAGTTCCGGGAGTGGAGGAGCTTTCTTT. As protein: CASSSGSGGAFF.

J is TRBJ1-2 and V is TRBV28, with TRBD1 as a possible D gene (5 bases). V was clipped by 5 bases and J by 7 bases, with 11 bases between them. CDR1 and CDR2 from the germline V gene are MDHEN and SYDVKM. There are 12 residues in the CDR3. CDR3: CASSKRGGGYTF. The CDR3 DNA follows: TGTGCCAGCAGTAAAAGGGGTGGTGGCTACACCTTC.

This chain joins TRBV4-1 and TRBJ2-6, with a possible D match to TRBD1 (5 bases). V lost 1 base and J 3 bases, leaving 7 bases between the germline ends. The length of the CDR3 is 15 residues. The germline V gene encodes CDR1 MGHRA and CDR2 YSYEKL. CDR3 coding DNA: TGCGCCAGCAGCCAAGCCAGGGTTGGGGCCAACGTCCTGACTTTC. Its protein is CASSQARVGANVLTF.

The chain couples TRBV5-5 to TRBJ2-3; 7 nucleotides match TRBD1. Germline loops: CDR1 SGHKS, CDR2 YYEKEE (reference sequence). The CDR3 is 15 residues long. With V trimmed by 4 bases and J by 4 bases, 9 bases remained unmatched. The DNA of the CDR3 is TGTGCCAGCAGCCAGCAAATACAGGGGCCAGATACGCAGTATTTT. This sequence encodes CASSQQIQGPDTQYF. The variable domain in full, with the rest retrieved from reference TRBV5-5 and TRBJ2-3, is DAGVTQSPTHLIKTRGQQVTLRCSPISGHKSVSWYQQVLGQGPQFIFQYYEKEERGRGNFPDRFSARQFPNYSSELNVNALLLGDSALYLCASSQQIQGPDTQYFGPGTRLTVL.

The CDR3 DNA reads TGTGCCAGCAGTTCAAACAGGGGTGCTTTTGACTATGGCTACACCTTC. This translates into CASSSNRGAFDYGYTF. The gene calls are TRBV28 and TRBJ1-2; 7 nucleotides agree with TRBD1. Germline V gene sequence: CDR1 MDHEN, CDR2 SYDVKM. Losses at the gene ends were 4 bases for V and 3 bases for J; bases not matched to a gene: 11. This CDR3 is built from 16 residues.

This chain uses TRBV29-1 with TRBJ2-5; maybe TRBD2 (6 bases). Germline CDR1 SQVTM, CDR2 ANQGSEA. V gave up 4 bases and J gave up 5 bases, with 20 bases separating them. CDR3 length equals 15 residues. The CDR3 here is CSVGKGPGGLETQYF. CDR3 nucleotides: TGCAGCGTTGGCAAAGGGCCTGGGGGGTTGGAGACCCAGTACTTC.